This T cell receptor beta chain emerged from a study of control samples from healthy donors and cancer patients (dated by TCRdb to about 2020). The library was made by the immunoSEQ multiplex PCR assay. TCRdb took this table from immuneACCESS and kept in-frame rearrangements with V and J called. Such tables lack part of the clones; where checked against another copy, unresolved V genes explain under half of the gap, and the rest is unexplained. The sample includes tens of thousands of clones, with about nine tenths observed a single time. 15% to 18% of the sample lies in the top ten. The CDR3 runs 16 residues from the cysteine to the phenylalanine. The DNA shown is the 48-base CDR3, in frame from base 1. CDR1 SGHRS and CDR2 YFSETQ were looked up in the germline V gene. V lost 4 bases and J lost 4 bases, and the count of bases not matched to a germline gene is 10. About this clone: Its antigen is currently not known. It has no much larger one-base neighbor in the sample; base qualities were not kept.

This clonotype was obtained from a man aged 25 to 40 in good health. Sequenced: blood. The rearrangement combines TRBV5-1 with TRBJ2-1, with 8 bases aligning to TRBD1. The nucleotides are TGCGCCAGCAGCCAACAGGGGGGTGGACCATACAATGAGCAGTTCTTC. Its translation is CASSQQGGGPYNEQFF.